This T cell receptor (beta chain) was profiled in a study of cytomegalovirus exposure and HLA in healthy donors. Germline CDR1 SGHDT, CDR2 YYEEEE. The CDR3 is 16 amino acids. V was clipped by 0 bases and J by 7 bases, with 16 bases between them. The primer mix had 60 Vbeta and 13 Jbeta primers. Sequenced by immunoSEQ multiplex PCR; TCRdb stores in-frame clones only, minus some. The profile shows over 75,000 clones, roughly 86% of them singletons. The clonotype was recovered from a man aged 30-40 years in good health and CMV-seropositive. The J gene is TRBJ2-2, the V gene TRBV5-6, with a tentative D call TRBD1 (5 bases). Sequenced: PBMCs. The CDR3 reads CASSLGLWGKDGELFF. The CDR3 DNA sequence: TGTGCCAGCAGCTTGGGTTTATGGGGCAAGGACGGGGAGCTGTTTTTT.